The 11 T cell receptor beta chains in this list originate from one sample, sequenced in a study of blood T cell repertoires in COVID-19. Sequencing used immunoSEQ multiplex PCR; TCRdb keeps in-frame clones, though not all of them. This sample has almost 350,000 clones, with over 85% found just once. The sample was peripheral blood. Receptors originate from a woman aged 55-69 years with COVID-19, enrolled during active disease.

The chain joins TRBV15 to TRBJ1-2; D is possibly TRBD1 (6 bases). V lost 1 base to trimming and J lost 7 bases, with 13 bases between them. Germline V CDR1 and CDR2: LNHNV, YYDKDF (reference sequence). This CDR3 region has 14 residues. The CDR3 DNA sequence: TGTGCCACCAGCAGAGTCGCAGGGGTGAGTGGCTACACCTTC. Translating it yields CATSRVAGVSGYTF.

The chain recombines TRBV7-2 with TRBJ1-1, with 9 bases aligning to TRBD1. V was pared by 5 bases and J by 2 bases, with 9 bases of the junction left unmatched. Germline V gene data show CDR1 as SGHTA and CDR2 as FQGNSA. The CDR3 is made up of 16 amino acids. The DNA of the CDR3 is TGTGCCAGCAGCCAATTACAGGGACAGGGAAACACTGAAGCTTTCTTT. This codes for CASSQLQGQGNTEAFF.

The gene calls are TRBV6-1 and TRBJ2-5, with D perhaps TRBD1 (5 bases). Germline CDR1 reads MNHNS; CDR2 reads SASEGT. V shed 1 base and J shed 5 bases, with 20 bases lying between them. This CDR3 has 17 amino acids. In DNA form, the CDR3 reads TGTGCCAGCAGTGAAGGGCAAGGCAGGGTAGGCATGGAGACCCAGTACTTC. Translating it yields CASSEGQGRVGMETQYF.

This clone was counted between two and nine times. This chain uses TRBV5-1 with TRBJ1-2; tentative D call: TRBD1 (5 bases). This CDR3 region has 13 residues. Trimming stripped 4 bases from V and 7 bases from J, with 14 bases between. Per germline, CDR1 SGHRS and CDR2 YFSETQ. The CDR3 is CASSLSGGSGYTF. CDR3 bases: TGCGCCAGCAGCCTTTCGGGGGGAAGTGGCTACACCTTC.

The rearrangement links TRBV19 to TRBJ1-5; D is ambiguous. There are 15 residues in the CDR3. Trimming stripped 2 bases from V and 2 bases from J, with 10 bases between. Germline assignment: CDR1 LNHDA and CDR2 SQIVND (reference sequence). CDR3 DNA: TGTGCCAGTAGTATATATGTGCCAGGCAATCAGCCCCAGCATTTT. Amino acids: CASSIYVPGNQPQHF.

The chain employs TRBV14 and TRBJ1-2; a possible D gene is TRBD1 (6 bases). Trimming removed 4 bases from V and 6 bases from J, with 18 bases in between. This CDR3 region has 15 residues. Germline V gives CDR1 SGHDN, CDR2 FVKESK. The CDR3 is CASSPSYSGGDGYTF. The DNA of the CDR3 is TGTGCCAGCAGCCCCTCTTATAGCGGGGGCGATGGCTACACCTTC.

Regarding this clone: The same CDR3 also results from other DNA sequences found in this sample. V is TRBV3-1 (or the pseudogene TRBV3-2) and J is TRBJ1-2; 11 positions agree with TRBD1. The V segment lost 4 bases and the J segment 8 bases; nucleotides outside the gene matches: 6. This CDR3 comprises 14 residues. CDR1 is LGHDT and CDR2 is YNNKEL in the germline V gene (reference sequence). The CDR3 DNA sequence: TGTGCCAGCAGCCTAGGACAGGGGGCAAGAGGCTACACCTTC. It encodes CASSLGQGARGYTF.

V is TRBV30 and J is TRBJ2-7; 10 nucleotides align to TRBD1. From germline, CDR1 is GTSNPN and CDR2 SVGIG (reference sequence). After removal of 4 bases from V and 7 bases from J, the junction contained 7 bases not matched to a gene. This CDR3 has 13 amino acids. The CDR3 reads CAWIGTGVGEQYF. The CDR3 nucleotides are TGTGCCTGGATCGGGACAGGGGTGGGTGAGCAGTACTTC.

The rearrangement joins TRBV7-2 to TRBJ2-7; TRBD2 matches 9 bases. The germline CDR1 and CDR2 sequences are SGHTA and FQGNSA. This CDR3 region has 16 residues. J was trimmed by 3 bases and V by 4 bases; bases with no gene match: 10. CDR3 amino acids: CASSSPGSSGGYEQYF. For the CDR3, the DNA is TGTGCCAGCAGCTCTCCCGGAAGTAGCGGGGGCTACGAGCAGTACTTC.

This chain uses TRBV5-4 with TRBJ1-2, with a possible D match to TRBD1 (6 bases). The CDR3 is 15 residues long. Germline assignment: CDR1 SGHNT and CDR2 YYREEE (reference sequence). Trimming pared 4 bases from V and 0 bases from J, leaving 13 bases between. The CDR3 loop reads CASSVGGGTNYGYTF. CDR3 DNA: TGTGCCAGCAGCGTGGGAGGGGGTACTAACTATGGCTACACCTTC.

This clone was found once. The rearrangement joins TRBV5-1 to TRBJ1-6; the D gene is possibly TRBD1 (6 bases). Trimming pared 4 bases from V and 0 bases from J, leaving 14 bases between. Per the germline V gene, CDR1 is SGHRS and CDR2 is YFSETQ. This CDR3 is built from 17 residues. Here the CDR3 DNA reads TGCGCCAGCAGCAGGGACAAGCAAAGCTCCTATAATTCACCCCTCCACTTT. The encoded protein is CASSRDKQSSYNSPLHF. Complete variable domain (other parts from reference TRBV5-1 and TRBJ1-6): KAGVTQTPRYLIKTRGQQVTLSCSPISGHRSVSWYQQTPGQGLQFLFEYFSETQRNKGNFPGRFSGRQFSNSRSEMNVSTLELGDSALYLCASSRDKQSSYNSPLHFGNGTRLTVT.